The present T cell receptor beta chain was sequenced within a study of T cell changes during pregnancy in multiple sclerosis. The protocol was immunoSEQ multiplex PCR, while the TCRdb copy is restricted to in-frame clones and leaves out a portion. Altogether about 98,000 clones are present, 92% being singletons, with the ten largest covering approximately 2.4%. Germline V lookup: CDR1 SGHAT, CDR2 FQDESV (reference sequence). The J segment lost 1 base and the V segment lost 6 bases, leaving 2 bases of the junction unmatched. The CDR3 runs to 15 residues. The J gene is TRBJ2-6, the V gene TRBV11-1; 8 nucleotides match TRBD1. This TCR derives from a female donor in good health, enrolled as a control in a pregnancy study. The specimen was peripheral blood, collected after pregnancy. CDR3 sequence (DNA): TGTGCCAGCAGACAGGGGGTATCTGGGGCCAACGTCCTGACTTTC. Its translation: CASRQGVSGANVLTF.